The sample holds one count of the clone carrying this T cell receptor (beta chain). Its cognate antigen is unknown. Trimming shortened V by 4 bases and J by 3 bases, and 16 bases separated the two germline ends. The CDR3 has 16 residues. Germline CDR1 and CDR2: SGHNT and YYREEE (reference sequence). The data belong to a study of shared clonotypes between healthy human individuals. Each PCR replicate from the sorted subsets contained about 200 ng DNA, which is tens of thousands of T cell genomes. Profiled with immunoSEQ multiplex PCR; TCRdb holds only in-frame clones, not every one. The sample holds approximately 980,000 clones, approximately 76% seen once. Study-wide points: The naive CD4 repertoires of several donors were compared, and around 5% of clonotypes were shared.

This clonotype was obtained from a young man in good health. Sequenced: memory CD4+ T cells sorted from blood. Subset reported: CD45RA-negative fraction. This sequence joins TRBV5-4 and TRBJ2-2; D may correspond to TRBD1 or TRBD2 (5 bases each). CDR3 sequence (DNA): TGTGCCAGCAGCGGCCCCGGGACCCCTTACACCGGGGAGCTGTTTTTT. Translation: CASSGPGTPYTGELFF.